This is a list of T cell receptor beta chains from one sample in a study of control samples from healthy donors and cancer patients. Clones were read by immunoSEQ multiplex PCR, and TCRdb kept only the in-frame ones, dropping some. There are 100,000 to 150,000 clones in the sample; 92% occur only once, and just under 0.6% lies in the top ten. The sample comprised PBMCs. These TCRs come from a man at least 80 years old with head and neck cancer. Both conserved end residues are part of each CDR3. D genes are given only for firm matches. Clone size appears in some rows only: once, few, many, or a class for an expanded clone.

j_gene,d_gene,v_gene,abundance,CDR3nt,CDR3aa
TRBJ2-7,.,TRBV3-1/TRBV3-2,.,TGTGCCAGCAGTTATTCGGGACCCTCCTACGAGCAGTACTTC,CASSYSGPSYEQYF
TRBJ1-5,TRBD1,TRBV19,.,TGTGCCAGTAGTGTGGACAGGCCATATGGCAATCAGCCCCAGCATTTT,CASSVDRPYGNQPQHF
TRBJ1-5,.,TRBV6-2/TRBV6-3,.,TGTGCCAGCAGTTACTGGGGCGGGGCAGCATCCACTTACGACCATCAGCCCCAGCATTTT,CASSYWGGAASTYDHQPQHF
TRBJ1-3,.,TRBV6-6,once,TGTGCCAGCAGTCGACGACGGGTTCAAGTCGGAAACACCATATATTTT,CASSRRRVQVGNTIYF
TRBJ2-3,.,TRBV7-9,.,TGTGCCAGCAGCCTCCGGGCAATCACAGATACGCAGTATTTT,CASSLRAITDTQYF
TRBJ2-2,TRBD1,TRBV12-5,.,TGTGCTAGTGGTTTGACCACAGGGGGTTACACCGGGGAGCTGTTTTTT,CASGLTTGGYTGELFF
TRBJ1-1,.,TRBV5-1,.,TGCGCCAGCAGCTTGGGTATGAACACTGAAGCTTTCTTT,CASSLGMNTEAFF
TRBJ2-5,.,TRBV7-6,.,TGTGCCAGCAGCCCTAGATGGAATCAAGAGACCCAGTACTTC,CASSPRWNQETQYF
TRBJ2-2,.,TRBV19,.,TGTGCCAGTAAGGGGACTGTGAACACCGGGGAGCTGTTTTTT,CASKGTVNTGELFF
TRBJ2-7,.,TRBV12-3/TRBV12-4,.,TGTGCCAGCAGTTTATTTACGGGCGAGCAGTACTTC,CASSLFTGEQYF
TRBJ1-4,.,TRBV18,.,TGTGCCAGCTCACGACAAGAAAAACTGTTTTTT,CASSRQEKLFF